Below are 13 T cell receptor beta chains sequenced from a single sample in a study of regulatory T cells in long-lasting Graves disease. Indicated time point: persistent/refractory GD, antithyroid drugs over 5 years with positive TRAb. There was RNA extracted from PBMCs, and the TCR library was made from it. Through Arm-PCR of CDR3 regions and iRepertoire HTBI primers, TCR beta libraries were built. TCRdb re-analysed the multiplex PCR reads in MiXCR, keeping a single row per CDR3 protein. The data contain about 660,000 distinct CDR3 sequences, around 30% of them singletons. Sample: peripheral blood mononuclear cells (PBMCs), taken when the disease was refractory, from a patient treated with antithyroid drugs. The receptors come from a female donor with Graves disease.

The CDR3 loop reads CASSLLAGRGEQYF. CDR3 DNA: TGTGCCAGCAGTTTGCTAGCGGGAAGGGGCGAGCAGTACTTC. V usage is TRBV27 and J usage is TRBJ2-7; 9 bases match TRBD2. From germline, CDR1 is MNHEY and CDR2 SMNVEV (reference sequence). The ends lost 3 bases at V and 6 bases at J; junction bases unmatched: 6. This CDR3 contains 14 residues.

This clonotype was counted between two and nine times. The chain has TRBV27 and TRBJ2-5; 7 positions match TRBD2. The DNA end is a closer match to TRBJ2-7, so the J assignment may be wrong. The CDR3 spans 16 residues. Germline V gene sequence: CDR1 MNHEY, CDR2 SMNVEV (reference sequence). The CDR3 sequence: CASSPSVGEGQYEQYF. The CDR3 bases are TGTGCCAGCAGTCCCTCGGTGGGGGAGGGCCAGTACGAGCAGTACTTC.

The V and J genes are TRBV30 and TRBJ1-5; D is unresolved. V lost 1 base, J lost 7 bases, and 11 bases lay in between. CDR3 length: 13 amino acids. Per germline, CDR1 GTSNPN and CDR2 SVGIG (reference sequence). CDR3 region: CAWSEEGFQPQHF. In nucleotides, the CDR3 is TGTGCCTGGAGTGAGGAAGGCTTCCAGCCCCAGCATTTT.

This clonotype was counted many times. This chain uses TRBV6-1 with TRBJ1-4; no firm D call. V lost 5 bases and J 0 bases, leaving 13 bases between the germline ends. Germline loops: CDR1 MNHNS, CDR2 SASEGT. There are 16 residues in the CDR3. This CDR3 is CASSRGQTATNEKLFF. The CDR3 region has the DNA TGTGCCAGCAGTCGCGGGCAGACCGCAACTAATGAAAAACTGTTTTTT.

V gene TRBV5-5 combines with J gene TRBJ1-1; no reliable D call. The CDR3 totals 13 residues. V was trimmed by 7 bases and J by 0 bases, leaving 10 bases between them. Germline V CDR1 and CDR2: SGHKS, YYEKEE (reference sequence). CDR3: CASRVGMNTEAFF. The CDR3 region has the DNA TGTGCCAGCCGGGTAGGAATGAACACTGAAGCTTTCTTT. The full variable domain, rest sourced from reference TRBV5-5 and TRBJ1-1, is DAGVTQSPTHLIKTRGQQVTLRCSPISGHKSVSWYQQVLGQGPQFIFQYYEKEERGRGNFPDRFSARQFPNYSSELNVNALLLGDSALYLCASRVGMNTEAFFGQGTRLTVV.

The chain carries TRBV6-1 and TRBJ1-2; D is unresolved. The CDR3 runs 11 residues. The V end lost 7 bases, the J end lost 8 bases, and 11 bases lay between the germline ends. Per germline, CDR1 MNHNS and CDR2 SASEGT. CDR3 region: CASKWEFGYTF. For the CDR3, the DNA is TGTGCCAGCAAGTGGGAATTCGGCTACACCTTC.

This clonotype was observed a few times. The chain employs TRBV5-1 and TRBJ1-2; D uncertain. CDR1 is SGHRS, CDR2 YFSETQ, per germline. The CDR3 totals 14 residues. V gave up 0 bases and J gave up 4 bases, with 10 bases separating them. CDR3 in amino acids: CASSLDASIYGYTF. In DNA, the CDR3 is TGCGCCAGCAGCTTGGACGCCAGTATCTATGGCTACACCTTC. The variable domain in full, with the rest retrieved from reference TRBV5-1 and TRBJ1-2, is KAGVTQTPRYLIKTRGQQVTLSCSPISGHRSVSWYQQTPGQGLQFLFEYFSETQRNKGNFPGRFSGRQFSNSRSEMNVSTLELGDSALYLCASSLDASIYGYTFGSGTRLTVV.

The chain uses TRBV7-9 and TRBJ1-1, with D unresolved. The germline CDR1 and CDR2 sequences are SEHNR and FQNEAQ (reference sequence). The V end was cut by 8 bases, the J end by 5 bases, with 15 bases between. This CDR3 is 13 amino acids long. CDR3 bases: TGTGCCAGCGGGCAGGACGGCAGGACTGAAGCTTTCTTT. This sequence encodes CASGQDGRTEAFF.

This rearrangement joins TRBV20-1 to TRBJ2-7; 14 nucleotides line up with TRBD2. CDR1 and CDR2 (germline): DFQATT, SNEGSKA (reference sequence). This CDR3 spans 14 amino acids. The V and J ends lost 6 bases and 3 bases, in that order; junction bases with no gene match: 4. CDR3 loop: CSAQGLAGVYEQYF. Here the CDR3 DNA reads TGCAGTGCCCAGGGACTAGCGGGAGTCTACGAGCAGTACTTC.

This clonotype was counted at least ten times. The chain carries TRBV15 and TRBJ1-2; tentatively, D is TRBD1 (6 bases). Germline assignment: CDR1 LNHNV and CDR2 YYDKDF (reference sequence). Trimming cost V 0 bases and J 5 bases, with 10 bases left between them. The CDR3 extends over 14 amino acids. CDR3: CATSRDLDSYGYTF. The CDR3 DNA sequence: TGTGCCACCAGCAGAGATTTGGACAGTTATGGCTACACCTTC.

This clonotype appeared many times. This sequence joins TRBV28 and TRBJ2-7; D gene ambiguous. Trimming left V 3 bases short and J 1 base short, with 10 bases between. The CDR3 is 14 residues long. The germline V gene has CDR1 MDHEN and CDR2 SYDVKM. This chain's CDR3 is CASSFSDGSYEQYF. The CDR3, as DNA: TGTGCCAGCAGTTTTTCGGACGGATCCTACGAGCAGTACTTC.

The chain combines TRBV28 with TRBJ1-2; perhaps TRBD1 as D (5 bases). The CDR3 is 12 amino acids. The germline V and J ends were trimmed by 8 bases and 8 bases, with 15 bases remaining between them. Germline CDR1 and CDR2: MDHEN and SYDVKM. The CDR3 loop is CASEEGRWGYTF. The DNA for the CDR3 is TGTGCCAGCGAGGAGGGGCGCTGGGGCTACACCTTC.

The chain recombines TRBV7-9 with TRBJ1-1; 8 nucleotides match TRBD1. The germline V gene encodes CDR1 SEHNR and CDR2 FQNEAQ (reference sequence). Trimming at V came to 1 base and at J to 1 base, leaving 11 bases not matched to a gene. This CDR3 is built from 18 residues. The CDR3 sequence: CASSLGGSGDRRNTEAFF. DNA of the CDR3: TGTGCCAGCAGCTTAGGGGGATCGGGGGACAGGAGGAACACTGAAGCTTTCTTT.